The clone carrying this T cell receptor beta chain has a single count. What it binds is not known. Assay: immunoSEQ multiplex PCR; the TCRdb copy retains only in-frame clones and omits some. Of around 56,000 clones in the sample, around 75% are singletons; the top ten hold 1% to 1.5%. The CDR3 runs to 13 residues. With V trimmed by 6 bases and J by 5 bases, 3 bases remained unmatched. From germline, CDR1 is WNHNN and CDR2 SYGVQD (reference sequence). This entry belongs to a study of OX40 agonist ivuxolimab in advanced cancers. In the study overall: Patients were infused with ivuxolimab every 2 weeks at 0.01 to 10 mg/kg. Participants, 70% to 90% male, averaged approximately 60 years of age, ranging from about 23 to 90. Antecedent anti-PD-1, anti-PD-L1 or anti-CTLA-4 therapy was permissible, with approximately 44% having received some.

Study results and limitations: Among T cells, CD8+ cells averaged more expanded clones than CD4+ cells.

The origin of this receptor is an adult with an advanced solid tumor such as melanoma, head and neck, liver or kidney cancer. The material sequenced was CD4+ or CD8+ T cells sorted from blood, taken in a trial of the OX40 agonist ivuxolimab. This chain joins TRBV10-1 and TRBJ2-2; 7 nucleotides agree with TRBD2. CDR3 sequence reads: CASRPGGTGELFF. DNA for the CDR3: TGCGCCAGCAGACCGGGGGGAACCGGGGAGCTGTTTTTT.